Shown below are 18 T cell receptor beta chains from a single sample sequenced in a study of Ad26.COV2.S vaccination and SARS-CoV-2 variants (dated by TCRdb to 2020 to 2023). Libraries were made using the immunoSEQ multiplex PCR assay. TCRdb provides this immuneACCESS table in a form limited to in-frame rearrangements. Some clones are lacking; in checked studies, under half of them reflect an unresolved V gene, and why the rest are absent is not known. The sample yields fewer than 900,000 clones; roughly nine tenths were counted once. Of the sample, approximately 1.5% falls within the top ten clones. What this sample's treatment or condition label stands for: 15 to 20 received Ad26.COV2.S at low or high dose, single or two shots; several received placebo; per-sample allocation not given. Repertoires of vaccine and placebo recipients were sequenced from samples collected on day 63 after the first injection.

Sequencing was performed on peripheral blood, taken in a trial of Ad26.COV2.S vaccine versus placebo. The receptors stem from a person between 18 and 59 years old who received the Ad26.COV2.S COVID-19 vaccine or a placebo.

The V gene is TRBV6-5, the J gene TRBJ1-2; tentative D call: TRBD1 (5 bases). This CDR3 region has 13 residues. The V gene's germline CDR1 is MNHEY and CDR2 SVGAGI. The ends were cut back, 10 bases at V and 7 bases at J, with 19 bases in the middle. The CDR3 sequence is CATWDFPPGGYTF. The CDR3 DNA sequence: TGTGCCACATGGGACTTCCCTCCGGGTGGCTACACCTTC.

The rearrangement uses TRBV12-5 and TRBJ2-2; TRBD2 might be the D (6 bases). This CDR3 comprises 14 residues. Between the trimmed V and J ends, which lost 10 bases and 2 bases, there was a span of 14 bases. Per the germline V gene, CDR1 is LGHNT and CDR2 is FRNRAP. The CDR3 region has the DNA TGTGCTAATATGGGACTGCGAAACACCGGGGAGCTGTTTTTT. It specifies CANMGLRNTGELFF. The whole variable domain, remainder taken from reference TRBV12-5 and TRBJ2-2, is DARVTQTPRHKVTEMGQEVTMRCQPILGHNTVFWYRQTMMQGLELLAYFRNRAPLDDSGMPKDRFSAEMPDATLATLKIQPSEPRDSAVYFCANMGLRNTGELFFGEGSRLTVL.

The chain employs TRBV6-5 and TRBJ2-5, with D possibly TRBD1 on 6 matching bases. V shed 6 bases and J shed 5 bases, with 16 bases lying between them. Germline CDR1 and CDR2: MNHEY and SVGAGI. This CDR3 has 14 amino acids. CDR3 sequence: CASRDSYPPETQYF. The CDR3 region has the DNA TGTGCCAGCAGGGACAGCTACCCCCCCGAGACCCAGTACTTC.

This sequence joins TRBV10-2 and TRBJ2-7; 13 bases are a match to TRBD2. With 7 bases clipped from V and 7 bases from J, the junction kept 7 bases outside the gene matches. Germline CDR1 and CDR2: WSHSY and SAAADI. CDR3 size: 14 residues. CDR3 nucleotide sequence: TGCGCCAGCAAGGGACTAGCGGGACCACAGGAGCAGTACTTC. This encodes CASKGLAGPQEQYF.

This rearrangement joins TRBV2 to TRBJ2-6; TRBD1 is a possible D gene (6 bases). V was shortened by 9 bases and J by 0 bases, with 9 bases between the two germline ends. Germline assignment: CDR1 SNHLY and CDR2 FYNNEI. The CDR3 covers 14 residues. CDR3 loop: CARDRRSGANVLTF. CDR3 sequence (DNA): TGTGCCAGAGACAGGCGCTCTGGGGCCAACGTCCTGACTTTC.

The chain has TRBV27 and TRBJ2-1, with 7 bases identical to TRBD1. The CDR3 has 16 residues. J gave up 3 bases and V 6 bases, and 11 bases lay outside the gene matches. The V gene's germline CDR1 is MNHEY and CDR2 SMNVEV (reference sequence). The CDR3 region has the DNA TGTGCCAGCAGCCAGGACAGGCCTAACATCTACAATGAGCAGTTCTTC. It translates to CASSQDRPNIYNEQFF.

The CDR3 DNA is TGTGCCTGGACCCCGAGACCTCTGACTGAAGCTTTCTTT. Translated, it gives CAWTPRPLTEAFF. V and J are TRBV30 and TRBJ1-1; no definite D call. The germline CDR1 and CDR2 sequences are GTSNPN and SVGIG (reference sequence). Between the trimmed V and J ends, which lost 4 bases and 5 bases, there was a span of 14 bases. The length of the CDR3 is 13 residues.

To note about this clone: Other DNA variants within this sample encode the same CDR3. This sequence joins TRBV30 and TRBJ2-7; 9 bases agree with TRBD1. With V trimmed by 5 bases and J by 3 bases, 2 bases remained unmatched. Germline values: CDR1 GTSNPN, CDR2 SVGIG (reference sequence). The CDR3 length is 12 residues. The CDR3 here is CAWAGQGYEQYF. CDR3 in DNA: TGTGCCTGGGCGGGACAGGGCTACGAGCAGTACTTC.

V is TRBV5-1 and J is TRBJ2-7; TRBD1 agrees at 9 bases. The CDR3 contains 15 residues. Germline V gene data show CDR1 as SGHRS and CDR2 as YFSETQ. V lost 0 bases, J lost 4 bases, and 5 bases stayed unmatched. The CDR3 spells CASSLGGQGSYEQYF. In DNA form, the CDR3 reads TGCGCCAGCAGCTTGGGAGGACAGGGGAGTTACGAGCAGTACTTC.

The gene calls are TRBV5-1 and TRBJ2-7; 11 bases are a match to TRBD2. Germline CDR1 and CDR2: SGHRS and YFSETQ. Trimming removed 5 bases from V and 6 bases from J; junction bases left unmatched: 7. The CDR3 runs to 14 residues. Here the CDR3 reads CASRLLAGEGEQYF. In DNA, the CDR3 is TGCGCCAGCAGGTTACTAGCGGGAGAGGGCGAGCAGTACTTC.

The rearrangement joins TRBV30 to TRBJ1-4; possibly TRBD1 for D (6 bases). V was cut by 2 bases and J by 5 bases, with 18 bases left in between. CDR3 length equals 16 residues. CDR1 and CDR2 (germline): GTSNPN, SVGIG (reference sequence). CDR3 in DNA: TGTGCCTGGAGTCCCCATCACGACAGGAGAAATGAAAAACTGTTTTTT. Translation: CAWSPHHDRRNEKLFF. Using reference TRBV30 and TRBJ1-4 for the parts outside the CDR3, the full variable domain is SQTIHQWPATLVQPVGSPLSLECTVEGTSNPNLYWYRQAAGRGLQLLFYSVGIGQISSEVPQNLSASRPQDRQFILSSKKLLLSDSGFYLCAWSPHHDRRNEKLFFGSGTQLSVL.

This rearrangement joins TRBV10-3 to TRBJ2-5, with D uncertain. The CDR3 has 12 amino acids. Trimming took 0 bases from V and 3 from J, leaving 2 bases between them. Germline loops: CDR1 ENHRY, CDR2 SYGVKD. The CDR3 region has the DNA TGTGCCATCAGTGAGTCGGAAGAGACCCAGTACTTC. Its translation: CAISESEETQYF.

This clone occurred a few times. CDR3 residues: CSVDKRGGRADTQYF. In DNA form, the CDR3 reads TGCAGCGTTGATAAGCGGGGGGGCCGAGCAGATACGCAGTATTTT. The chain is built from TRBV29-1 and TRBJ2-3, with 10 bases matching TRBD2. Germline V gene data show CDR1 as SQVTM and CDR2 as ANQGSEA. Unmatched junction bases numbered 7, after V lost 3 bases and J lost 4 bases. The CDR3 sequence is 15 residues long.

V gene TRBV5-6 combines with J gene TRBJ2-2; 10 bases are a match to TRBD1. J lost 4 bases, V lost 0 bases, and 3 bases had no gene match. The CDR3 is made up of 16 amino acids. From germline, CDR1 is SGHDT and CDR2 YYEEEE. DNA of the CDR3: TGTGCCAGCAGCTTGGAGGGACAGGGGACCACCGGGGAGCTGTTTTTT. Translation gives CASSLEGQGTTGELFF.

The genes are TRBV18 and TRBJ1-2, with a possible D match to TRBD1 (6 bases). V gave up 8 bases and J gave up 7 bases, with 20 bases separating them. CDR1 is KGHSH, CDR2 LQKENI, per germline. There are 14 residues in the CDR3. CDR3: CASTTTQGPSGYTF. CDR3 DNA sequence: TGTGCCAGCACAACCACGCAGGGGCCGAGTGGCTACACCTTC.

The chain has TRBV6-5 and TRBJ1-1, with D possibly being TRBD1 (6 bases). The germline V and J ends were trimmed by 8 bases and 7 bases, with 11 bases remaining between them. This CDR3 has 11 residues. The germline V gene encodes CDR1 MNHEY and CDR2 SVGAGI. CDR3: CASHRAGEAFF. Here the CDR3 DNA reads TGTGCCAGCCACAGGGCCGGTGAAGCTTTCTTT.

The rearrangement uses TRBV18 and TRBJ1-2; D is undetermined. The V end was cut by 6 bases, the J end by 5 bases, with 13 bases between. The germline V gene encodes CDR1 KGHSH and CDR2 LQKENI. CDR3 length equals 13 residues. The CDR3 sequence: CASSLDGPYGYTF. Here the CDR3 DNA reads TGTGCCAGCTCTCTCGACGGACCTTATGGCTACACCTTC.

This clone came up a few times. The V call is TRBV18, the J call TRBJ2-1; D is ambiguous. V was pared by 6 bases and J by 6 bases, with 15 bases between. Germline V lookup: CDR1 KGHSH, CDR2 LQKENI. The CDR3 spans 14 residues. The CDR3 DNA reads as TGTGCCAGCTCTCTCCCGGAGACTCCCAATGAGCAGTTCTTC. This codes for CASSLPETPNEQFF.